This T cell receptor (beta chain) was sequenced for a study of cytotoxic CD8 clonotypes in ibrutinib-treated CLL. The V gene's germline CDR1 is MNHNY and CDR2 SVGAGI (reference sequence). The CDR3 has 16 residues. Losses at the gene ends were 5 bases for V and 5 bases for J; bases not matched to a gene: 9. Data came from immunoSEQ multiplex PCR; TCRdb stores just in-frame clones and leaves some out. The table records about 15,000 clones, under 65% of them present only once. This clone was detected only once. The chain combines TRBV6-6 with TRBJ1-4, with TRBD1 identical over 9 bases. The TCR was taken from a human donor with chronic lymphocytic leukemia. The sequenced sample was PBMCs, obtained at a roughly 25-month disease-progression time point, from a patient treated with ibrutinib. CDR3 sequence: CASSLTGTGKNEKLFF. CDR3 DNA: TGTGCCAGCAGTCTAACCGGGACAGGGAAAAATGAAAAACTGTTTTTT.